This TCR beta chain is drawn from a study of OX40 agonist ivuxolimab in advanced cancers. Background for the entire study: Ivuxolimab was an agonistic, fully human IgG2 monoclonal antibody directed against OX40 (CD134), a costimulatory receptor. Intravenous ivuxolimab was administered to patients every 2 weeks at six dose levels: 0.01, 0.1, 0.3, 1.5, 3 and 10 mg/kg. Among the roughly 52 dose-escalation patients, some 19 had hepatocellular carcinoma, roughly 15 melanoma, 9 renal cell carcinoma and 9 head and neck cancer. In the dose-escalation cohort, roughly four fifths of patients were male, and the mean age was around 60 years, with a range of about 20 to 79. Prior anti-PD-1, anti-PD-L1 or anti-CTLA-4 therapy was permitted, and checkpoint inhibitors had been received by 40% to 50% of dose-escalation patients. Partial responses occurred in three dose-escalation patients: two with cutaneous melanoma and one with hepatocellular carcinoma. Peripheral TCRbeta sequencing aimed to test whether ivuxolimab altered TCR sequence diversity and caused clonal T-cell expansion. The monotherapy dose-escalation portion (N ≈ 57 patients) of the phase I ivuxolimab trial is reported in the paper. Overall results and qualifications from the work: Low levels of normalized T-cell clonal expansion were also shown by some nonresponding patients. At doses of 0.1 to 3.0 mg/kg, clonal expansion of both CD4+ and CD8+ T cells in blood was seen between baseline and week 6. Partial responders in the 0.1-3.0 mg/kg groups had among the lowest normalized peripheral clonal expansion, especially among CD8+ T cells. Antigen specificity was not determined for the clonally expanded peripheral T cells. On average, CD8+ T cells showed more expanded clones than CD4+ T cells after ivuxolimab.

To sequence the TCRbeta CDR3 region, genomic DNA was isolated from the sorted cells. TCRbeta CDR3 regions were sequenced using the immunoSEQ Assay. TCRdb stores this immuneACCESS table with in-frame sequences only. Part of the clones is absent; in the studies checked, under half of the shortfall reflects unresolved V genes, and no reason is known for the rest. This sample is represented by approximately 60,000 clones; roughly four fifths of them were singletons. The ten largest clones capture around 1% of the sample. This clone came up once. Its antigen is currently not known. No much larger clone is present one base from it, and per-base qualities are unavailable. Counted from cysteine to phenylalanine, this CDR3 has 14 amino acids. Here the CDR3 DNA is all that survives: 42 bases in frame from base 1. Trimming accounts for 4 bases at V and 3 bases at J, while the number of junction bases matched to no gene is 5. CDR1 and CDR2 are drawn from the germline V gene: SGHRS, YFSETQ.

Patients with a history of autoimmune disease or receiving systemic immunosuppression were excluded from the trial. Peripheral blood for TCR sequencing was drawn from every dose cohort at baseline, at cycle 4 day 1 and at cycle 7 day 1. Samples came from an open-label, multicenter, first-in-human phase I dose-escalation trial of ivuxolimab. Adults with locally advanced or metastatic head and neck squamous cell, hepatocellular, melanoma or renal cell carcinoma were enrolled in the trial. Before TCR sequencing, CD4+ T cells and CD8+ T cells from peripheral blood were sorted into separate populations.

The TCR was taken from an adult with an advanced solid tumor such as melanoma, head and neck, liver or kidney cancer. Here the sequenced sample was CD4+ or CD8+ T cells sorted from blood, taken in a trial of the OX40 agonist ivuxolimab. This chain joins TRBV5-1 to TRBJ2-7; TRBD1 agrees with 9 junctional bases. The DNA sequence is TGCGCCAGCAGCACCGGGACAGGGAACTACGAGCAGTACTTC. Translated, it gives CASSTGTGNYEQYF.